The following is a T cell receptor beta chain sequence with its context. What it recognizes is unknown. The record originates from a study of T cell responses to AZD1222 COVID-19 vaccine. Germline loops: CDR1 LGHDT, CDR2 YNNKEL (reference sequence). The CDR3 is 22 amino acids. V gave up 1 base and J gave up 0 bases; unmatched junction bases: 18. Method: immunoSEQ multiplex PCR; TCRdb's copy keeps in-frame clones and lacks some. The table includes some 150,000 clones, roughly 88% detected once. Regarding the study as a whole: Vaccination with two AZD1222 doses was followed by a rise in Spike-specific TCR breadth and depth. At baseline, seropositivity was found in only six or seven AZD1222 recipients. Per reports, nearly half of all spike-specific TCRs target regions that are unmutated in variants.

The sequence was obtained from an adult who received the AZD1222 COVID-19 vaccine. The sequencing here drew on peripheral blood, taken 28 days after the second AZD1222 dose. V gene TRBV3-1 (or the pseudogene TRBV3-2) combines with J gene TRBJ1-4, with 9 bases fitting TRBD1. CDR3 DNA sequence: TGTGCCAGCAGCCAAGGATTTGTGTGGAGACAGGGGGAAATTACAACTAATGAAAAACTGTTTTTT. As protein: CASSQGFVWRQGEITTNEKLFF.